A selection of T cell receptor beta chains follows, all from one sample in a study of cytotoxic CD8 clonotypes in ibrutinib-treated CLL. The data were produced by immunoSEQ multiplex PCR, yet TCRdb's version contains in-frame clones alone and is incomplete. The table includes over 65,000 clones, around two thirds detected once. The source was PBMCs, collected after 12 months of ibrutinib treatment. The source is a human donor with chronic lymphocytic leukemia. Each CDR3 is given with its conserved first and last residue. The D gene is left open where the match is weak. Rows may omit the clone size; those that give it use once, few, many or a size class.

CASSLGGIEGIQYF TGCGCCAGCAGCTTGGGAGGGATTGAGGGCATTCAGTACTTC TRBJ2-4 - TRBV5-1 -
CASSGPTGGRYEQYF TGTGCCAGCAGCGGCCCCACCGGGGGTCGGTACGAGCAGTACTTC TRBJ2-7 - TRBV9 -
CASSLRGGWPGRTDTQYF TGTGCCAGCAGCTTACGCGGGGGCTGGCCCGGCCGCACAGATACGCAGTATTTT TRBJ2-3 once TRBV7-3 -
CASSLHGQGLGEQYF TGTGCCAGCAGCTTGCACGGACAGGGTCTGGGCGAGCAGTACTTC TRBJ2-7 - TRBV5-4 TRBD1
CASSPPTEPDTDTQYF TGCGCCAGCAGCCCCCCCACGGAACCAGACACAGATACGCAGTATTTT TRBJ2-3 once TRBV4-1 -
CAIGTAASTEAFF TGTGCCATCGGGACAGCGGCGTCGACTGAAGCTTTCTTT TRBJ1-1 - TRBV10-3 TRBD1
CASSLTQGARGSGELFF TGTGCCAGCAGCTTGACGCAGGGGGCGCGGGGATCCGGGGAGCTGTTTTTT TRBJ2-2 - TRBV7-2 TRBD1
CASSLDRGEQYF TGTGCCAGCAGCTTAGATAGAGGTGAGCAGTACTTC TRBJ2-7 - TRBV7-2 -
CASSHVGQGRDQPQHF TGCGCCAGCAGCCACGTAGGACAGGGGAGGGATCAGCCCCAGCATTTT TRBJ1-5 - TRBV4-1 TRBD1
CASSRVGRNEKLFF TGCGCCAGCAGCCGTGTGGGCCGAAATGAAAAACTGTTTTTT TRBJ1-4 - TRBV4-3 -
CASSYGGFGTDTQYF TGTGCCAGCAGCTATGGGGGTTTCGGCACAGATACGCAGTATTTT TRBJ2-3 - TRBV7-9 -
CASSQDRGIDYGYTF TGTGCCAGCAGTCAGGACAGGGGGATCGACTATGGCTACACCTTC TRBJ1-2 few TRBV6-4 TRBD1
CASSGQGATGELFF TGTGCCAGCAGCGGGCAGGGGGCGACCGGGGAGCTGTTTTTT TRBJ2-2 - TRBV9 TRBD1
CAISESPGQGTDTQYF TGTGCCATCAGTGAGTCTCCGGGACAGGGGACAGATACGCAGTATTTT TRBJ2-3 - TRBV10-3 TRBD1
CASSPSGTGAQPQHF TGCGCCAGCAGCCCGTCCGGGACAGGGGCTCAGCCCCAGCATTTT TRBJ1-5 - TRBV5-1 TRBD1
CATSFTGAGKQYF TGTGCCACCAGTTTCACAGGGGCGGGAAAGCAGTACTTC TRBJ2-7 - TRBV15 -
CASSYGTRVYEQYF TGTGCCAGCAGTTACGGGACTAGGGTCTACGAGCAGTACTTC TRBJ2-7 - TRBV28 TRBD2
CASSSPRATGFSSGNTIYF TGTGCCAGCAGCTCCCCTAGAGCGACAGGGTTCAGCTCTGGAAACACCATATATTTT TRBJ1-3 - TRBV7-9 TRBD1
CASSRDDRAQPQHF TGCGCCAGCAGCCGCGACGACAGGGCTCAGCCCCAGCATTTT TRBJ1-5 - TRBV4-3 TRBD1
CASRTGQPFRAETQYF TGCGCCAGCAGGACGGGACAGCCCTTCCGAGCAGAGACCCAGTACTTC TRBJ2-5 - TRBV5-1 TRBD1
CASSLEDRETQYF TGTGCCAGCAGCCTCGAGGATCGGGAGACCCAGTACTTC TRBJ2-5 - TRBV7-2 -
CASSWTGPHNEQFF TGCGCCAGCAGCTGGACGGGACCCCACAATGAGCAGTTCTTC TRBJ2-1 - TRBV5-1 -
CASSPRTGSTYGYTF TGTGCCAGCAGTCCGCGGACAGGTTCTACCTATGGCTACACCTTC TRBJ1-2 - TRBV6-5 TRBD1
CSVDPTENGYTF TGCAGCGTTGACCCGACAGAGAATGGCTACACCTTC TRBJ1-2 - TRBV29-1 -
CASTPGWFEQGWAGANVLTF TGTGCCAGCACCCCCGGTTGGTTCGAGCAGGGGTGGGCTGGGGCCAACGTCCTGACTTTC TRBJ2-6 once TRBV28 -
CASRGLLGNYGYTF TGTGCCAGCAGGGGGTTACTAGGGAACTATGGCTACACCTTC TRBJ1-2 - TRBV6-5 -
CASSYSKAYNEQFF TGTGCCAGCAGTTACTCGAAGGCCTACAATGAGCAGTTCTTC TRBJ2-1 - TRBV6-6 -
CASTPGLAGDSTDTQYF TGTGCCAGCACCCCGGGGCTAGCGGGAGATAGCACAGATACGCAGTATTTT TRBJ2-3 - TRBV21-1 -
CASTSLVQGKSGANVLTF TGTGCCAGCACCTCTTTGGTACAGGGGAAGTCTGGGGCCAACGTCCTGACTTTC TRBJ2-6 - TRBV7-8 TRBD1
CASSGASGGAGETQYF TGTGCCAGCAGTGGGGCTAGCGGGGGGGCCGGAGAGACCCAGTACTTC TRBJ2-5 - TRBV6-1 TRBD2
CASSLAGEGDTQYF TGCGCCAGCAGCTTGGCCGGTGAGGGAGATACGCAGTATTTT TRBJ2-3 - TRBV5-1 -
CASRTLGVSNQPQHF TGTGCCAGTAGGACCCTAGGGGTTAGCAATCAGCCCCAGCATTTT TRBJ1-5 - TRBV19 -
CASRGEDRGIDEQYF TGTGCCAGCAGGGGGGAAGACAGGGGGATCGACGAGCAGTACTTC TRBJ2-7 - TRBV6-1 TRBD1
CASSLYREGQPQHF TGCGCCAGCAGCCTATACAGGGAGGGGCAGCCCCAGCATTTT TRBJ1-5 - TRBV4-3 -
CASSVGGGGPYYEQYF TGTGCCAGCAGTGTCGGGGGTGGAGGGCCCTATTACGAGCAGTACTTC TRBJ2-7 - TRBV2 -
CASSPVAGSSYNEQFF TGTGCCAGCTCACCCGTGGCGGGAAGCTCCTACAATGAGCAGTTCTTC TRBJ2-1 - TRBV18 -
CASSLVDRDQDTQYF TGTGCCAGCAGCTTGGTCGACAGGGACCAGGATACGCAGTATTTT TRBJ2-3 - TRBV5-4 TRBD1
CASSSGTGPLYGYTF TGTGCCAGCAGTTCCGGGACAGGGCCCCTCTATGGCTACACCTTC TRBJ1-2 - TRBV6-5 TRBD1
CASSLELGVREQYF TGCGCCAGCAGCTTGGAACTTGGGGTACGTGAGCAGTACTTC TRBJ2-7 - TRBV5-1 -